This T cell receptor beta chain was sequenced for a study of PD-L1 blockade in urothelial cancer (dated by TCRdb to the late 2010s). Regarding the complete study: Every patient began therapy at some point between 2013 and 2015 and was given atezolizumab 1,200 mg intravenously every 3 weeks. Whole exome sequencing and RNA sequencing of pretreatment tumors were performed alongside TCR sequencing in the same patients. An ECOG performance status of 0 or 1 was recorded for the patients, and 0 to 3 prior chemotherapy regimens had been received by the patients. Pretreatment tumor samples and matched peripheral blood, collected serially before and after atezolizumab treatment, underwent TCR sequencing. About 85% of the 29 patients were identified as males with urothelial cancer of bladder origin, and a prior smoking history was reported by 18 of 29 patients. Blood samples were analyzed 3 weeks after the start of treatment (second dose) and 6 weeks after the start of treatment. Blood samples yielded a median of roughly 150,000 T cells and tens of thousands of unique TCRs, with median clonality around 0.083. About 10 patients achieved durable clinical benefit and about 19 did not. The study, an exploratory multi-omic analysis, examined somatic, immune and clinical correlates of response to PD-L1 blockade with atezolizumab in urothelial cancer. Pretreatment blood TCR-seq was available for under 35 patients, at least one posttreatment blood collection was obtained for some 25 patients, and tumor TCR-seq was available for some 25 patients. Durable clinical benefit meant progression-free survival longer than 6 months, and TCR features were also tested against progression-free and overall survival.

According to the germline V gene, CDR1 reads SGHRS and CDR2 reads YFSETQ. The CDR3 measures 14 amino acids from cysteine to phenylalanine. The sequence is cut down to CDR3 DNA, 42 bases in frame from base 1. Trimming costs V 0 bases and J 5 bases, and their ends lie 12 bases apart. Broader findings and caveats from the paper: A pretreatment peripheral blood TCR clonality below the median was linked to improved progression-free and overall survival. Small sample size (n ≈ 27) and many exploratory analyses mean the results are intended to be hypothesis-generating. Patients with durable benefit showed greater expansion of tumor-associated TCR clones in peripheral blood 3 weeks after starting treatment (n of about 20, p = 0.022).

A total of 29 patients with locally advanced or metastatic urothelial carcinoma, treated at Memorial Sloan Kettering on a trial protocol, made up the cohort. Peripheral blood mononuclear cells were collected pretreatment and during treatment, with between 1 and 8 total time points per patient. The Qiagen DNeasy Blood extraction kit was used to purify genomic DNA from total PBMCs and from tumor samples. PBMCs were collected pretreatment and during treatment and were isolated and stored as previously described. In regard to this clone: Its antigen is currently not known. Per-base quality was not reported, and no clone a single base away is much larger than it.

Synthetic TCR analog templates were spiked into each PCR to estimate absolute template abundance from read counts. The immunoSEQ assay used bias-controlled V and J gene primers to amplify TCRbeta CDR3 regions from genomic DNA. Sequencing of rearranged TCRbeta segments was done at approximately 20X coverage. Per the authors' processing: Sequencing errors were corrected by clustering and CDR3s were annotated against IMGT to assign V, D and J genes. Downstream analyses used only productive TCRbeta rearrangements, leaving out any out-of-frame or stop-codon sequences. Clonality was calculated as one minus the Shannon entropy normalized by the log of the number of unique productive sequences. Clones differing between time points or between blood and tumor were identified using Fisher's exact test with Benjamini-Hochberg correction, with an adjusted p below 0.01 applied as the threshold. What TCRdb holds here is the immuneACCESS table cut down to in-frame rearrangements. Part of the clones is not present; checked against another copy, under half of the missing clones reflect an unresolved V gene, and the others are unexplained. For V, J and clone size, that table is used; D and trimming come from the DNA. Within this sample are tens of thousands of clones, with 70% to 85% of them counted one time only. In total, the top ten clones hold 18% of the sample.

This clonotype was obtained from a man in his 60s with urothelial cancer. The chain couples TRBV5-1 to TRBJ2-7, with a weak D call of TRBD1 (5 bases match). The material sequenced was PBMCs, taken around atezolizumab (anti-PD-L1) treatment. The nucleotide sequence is TGCGCCAGCAGCTTGGTCGCAGGGCTCAACGAGCAGTACTTC. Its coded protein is CASSLVAGLNEQYF.